Below are 30 T cell receptor beta chains sequenced from a single sample in a study of blood T cell repertoires in COVID-19. TCRdb keeps only in-frame clones here, not all; method: immunoSEQ multiplex PCR. The sample has about 350,000 clones, around nine tenths seen once. The source material was peripheral blood. The receptor set was obtained from a woman younger than 30 who had recovered from COVID-19.

This chain links TRBV21-1 with TRBJ2-2; TRBD2 is the table's D call and was not checked against the DNA. TRBV21-1 is noted as a pseudogene. The CDR3 covers 17 residues. The CDR3 is CASSKITSGKVVGELFF. CDR3 nucleotide sequence: TGTGCCAGCAGCAAGATCACTAGCGGGAAGGTTGTCGGGGAGCTGTTTTTT.

The genes are TRBV10-3 and TRBJ2-1, with 10 bases aligning to TRBD2. The V and J ends lost 3 bases and 7 bases, in that order; junction bases with no gene match: 9. CDR3 length equals 16 residues. CDR1 and CDR2 (germline): ENHRY, SYGVKD. The CDR3 protein is CAISESGRVGANEQFF. The CDR3 DNA follows: TGTGCCATCAGTGAAAGCGGGAGGGTAGGAGCGAATGAGCAGTTCTTC.

This chain joins TRBV27 and TRBJ1-1; 8 bases fit TRBD1. Germline V CDR1 and CDR2: MNHEY, SMNVEV (reference sequence). CDR3 length: 15 residues. Trimming cost V 7 bases and J 6 bases; bases outside gene matches: 13. The CDR3 nucleotides read TGTGCCAGCACTAAGTTAGGGGACAGGATGGCTGAAGCTTTCTTT. The encoded protein is CASTKLGDRMAEAFF.

This rearrangement joins TRBV5-5 to TRBJ2-1; D unclear. The V gene's germline CDR1 is SGHKS and CDR2 YYEKEE (reference sequence). Trimming stripped 1 base from V and 0 bases from J, with 8 bases between. The CDR3 loop spans 15 amino acids. The DNA for the CDR3 is TGTGCCAGCAGCTTGTTTGCGTCCTCCTACAATGAGCAGTTCTTC. It translates to CASSLFASSYNEQFF.

This chain links TRBV7-2 with TRBJ1-2; D may be TRBD1 (5 bases). CDR1 and CDR2 from the germline V gene are SGHTA and FQGNSA. CDR3 length: 13 residues. V was cut by 1 base and J by 6 bases, with 9 bases left in between. The CDR3 protein is CASSLGIGDGYTF. The DNA of the CDR3 is TGTGCCAGCAGCTTAGGAATAGGGGATGGCTACACCTTC. Variable domain in full (rest from reference TRBV7-2 and TRBJ1-2): GAGVSQSPSNKVTEKGKDVELRCDPISGHTALYWYRQSLGQGLEFLIYFQGNSAPDKSGLPSDRFSAERTGGSVSTLTIQRTQQEDSAVYLCASSLGIGDGYTFGSGTRLTVV.

J is TRBJ2-3 and V is TRBV2; 8 bases match TRBD2. CDR3 size: 17 residues. CDR1 SNHLY and CDR2 FYNNEI come from the germline V gene. J lost 0 bases, V lost 8 bases, and 13 bases had no gene match. In DNA, the CDR3 is TGTGCCAGCCTCCCCATATCGGCTAGCGGGAGCACAGATACGCAGTATTTT. The encoded protein is CASLPISASGSTDTQYF.

This chain joins TRBV5-4 and TRBJ1-1; 9 bases map to TRBD1. Per the germline V gene, CDR1 is SGHNT and CDR2 is YYREEE (reference sequence). V was pared by 4 bases and J by 3 bases, with 10 bases of the junction left unmatched. The CDR3 spans 16 residues. The CDR3 DNA is TGTGCCAGCAGCCCATTAAGGGACAGGGTCGACACTGAAGCTTTCTTT. Translated: CASSPLRDRVDTEAFF.

This clone was observed once. This chain joins TRBV5-6 and TRBJ2-7; D is undetermined. The CDR3 runs 14 residues. CDR1 and CDR2 from the germline V gene are SGHDT and YYEEEE. V dropped 0 bases and J dropped 6 bases, with 13 bases sitting between them. CDR3 region: CASSLGPLGGEQYV. CDR3 nucleotide sequence: TGTGCCAGCAGCTTGGGCCCCCTAGGTGGCGAGCAGTACGTC.

This chain uses TRBV25-1 with TRBJ1-2; no clear D. The germline V gene has CDR1 MGHDK and CDR2 SYGVNS. Trimming took off 3 bases at V and 1 base at J, with 6 bases between the two ends. The CDR3 length is 13 residues. As DNA, the CDR3 is TGTGCCAGCAGTGAGGGCGATAACTATGGCTACACCTTC. It yields the protein CASSEGDNYGYTF.

The chain has TRBV4-3 and TRBJ2-3; TRBD2 aligns across 9 bases. Germline CDR1 and CDR2: LGHNA and YSLEER. CDR3 size: 14 residues. V dropped 0 bases and J dropped 7; count of bases not matched to a gene: 2. CDR3 DNA sequence: TGCGCCAGCAGCCAAGAACTAGCGGGTCATACGCAGTATTTT. Encoded protein: CASSQELAGHTQYF.

The genes are TRBV19 and TRBJ1-1; 7 nucleotides line up with TRBD1. After removal of 6 bases from V and 0 bases from J, the junction contained 7 bases not matched to a gene. The CDR3 runs 15 residues. The germline V gene encodes CDR1 LNHDA and CDR2 SQIVND (reference sequence). CDR3 sequence reads: CASRPRQGMNTEAFF. In DNA, the CDR3 is TGTGCCAGTAGACCTCGACAGGGCATGAACACTGAAGCTTTCTTT.

The chain has TRBV15 and TRBJ1-3; D ambiguous. Germline loops: CDR1 LNHNV, CDR2 YYDKDF (reference sequence). The ends were cut back, 4 bases at V and 0 bases at J, with 7 bases in the middle. The CDR3 sequence is 14 residues long. The CDR3 protein is CATSKSGSGNTIYF. As DNA, the CDR3 is TGTGCCACCAGCAAGTCGGGCTCTGGAAACACCATATATTTT.

This chain joins TRBV18 and TRBJ1-2; perhaps TRBD1 as D (6 bases). The germline CDR1 and CDR2 sequences are KGHSH and LQKENI. Trimming left V 6 bases short and J 8 bases short, with 13 bases between. The CDR3 is made up of 12 amino acids. DNA of the CDR3: TGTGCCAGCTCGAACAGGGTTTACGGCTACACCTTC. Residues: CASSNRVYGYTF. Full variable domain (outside the CDR3, taken from reference TRBV18 and TRBJ1-2): NAGVMQNPRHLVRRRGQEARLRCSPMKGHSHVYWYRQLPEEGLKFMVYLQKENIIDESGMPKERFSAEFPKEGPSILRIQQVVRGDSAAYFCASSNRVYGYTFGSGTRLTVV.

This clone was observed once. The chain joins TRBV19 to TRBJ2-5; D call uncertain. Germline V CDR1 and CDR2: LNHDA, SQIVND (reference sequence). V lost 1 base and J 2 bases, leaving 11 bases between the germline ends. The CDR3 extends over 15 amino acids. CDR3 nucleotides: TGTGCCAGTAGTATAGGTTTTGGGCAGCAAGAGACCCAGTACTTC. Translated, it gives CASSIGFGQQETQYF.

The chain recombines TRBV4-1 with TRBJ2-5; 12 nucleotides match TRBD2. V gave up 3 bases and J gave up 4 bases; unmatched junction bases: 0. The CDR3 is 14 residues long. Germline V CDR1 and CDR2: MGHRA, YSYEKL. CDR3 loop: CASSQGLAGETQYF. The CDR3 nucleotides read TGCGCCAGCAGCCAGGGACTAGCGGGAGAGACCCAGTACTTC.

This sequence joins TRBV29-1 and TRBJ1-5, with 11 bases aligning to TRBD1. V gave up 6 bases and J gave up 6 bases; unmatched junction bases: 1. The CDR3 runs to 12 residues. CDR1 is SQVTM and CDR2 is ANQGSEA in the germline V gene. CDR3 amino acids: CSVGTGGQPQHF. DNA of the CDR3: TGCAGCGTCGGGACAGGGGGTCAGCCCCAGCATTTT.

The chain links TRBV9 to TRBJ2-2; 10 bases agree with TRBD2. The CDR3 extends over 15 amino acids. Germline trimming cut 5 bases from V and 5 bases from J; bases unmatched to any gene: 6. Germline CDR1 and CDR2: SGDLS and YYNGEE. This CDR3 reads CASSESGRETGELFF. CDR3 in DNA: TGTGCCAGCAGTGAAAGCGGGAGGGAAACCGGGGAGCTGTTTTTT. The full variable domain, in which reference TRBV9 and TRBJ2-2 provide the parts outside the CDR3, is DSGVTQTPKHLITATGQRVTLRCSPRSGDLSVYWYQQSLDQGLQFLIQYYNGEERAKGNILERFSAQQFPDLHSELNLSSLELGDSALYFCASSESGRETGELFFGEGSRLTVL.

The chain carries TRBV6-2 or TRBV6-3 and TRBJ2-1, with D possibly being TRBD2 (5 bases). V lost 0 bases, J lost 2 bases, and 14 bases lay in between. Per the germline V gene, CDR1 is MNHEY and CDR2 is SVGEGT. This CDR3 region has 17 residues. The CDR3 DNA reads TGTGCCAGCAGTTACTCGGGGAGTCGAGTCGCCTACAATGAGCAGTTCTTC. It yields the protein CASSYSGSRVAYNEQFF.

This clone appeared a few times. The rearrangement uses TRBV6-5 and TRBJ2-1, with D unresolved. The CDR3 runs 11 residues. Trimming took 2 bases from V and 12 from J, leaving 8 bases between them. CDR1 and CDR2 from the germline V gene are MNHEY and SVGAGI. The CDR3 DNA follows: TGTGCCAGCAGTTACGTGGGCCGGCAGTTCTTC. Translating gives CASSYVGRQFF.

The chain is built from TRBV10-3 and TRBJ1-2; TRBD1 matches 8 bases. The germline gives CDR1 ENHRY, CDR2 SYGVKD. The CDR3 covers 13 residues. J was trimmed by 4 bases and V by 7 bases; bases with no gene match: 5. The CDR3 nucleotides read TGTGCCATCACCAATCAGGGGGCCTATGGCTACACCTTC. This gives the protein CAITNQGAYGYTF.

The chain couples TRBV30 to TRBJ1-6; D is unresolved. The CDR3 is made up of 11 amino acids. The germline V gene has CDR1 GTSNPN and CDR2 SVGIG (reference sequence). Trimming removed 8 bases from V and 16 bases from J, with 18 bases in between. As DNA, the CDR3 is TGTGCCCAGAGCGCGGGGTTCCTACTCCACTTT. Its translation is CAQSAGFLLHF.

V is TRBV15 and J is TRBJ2-2; a weak D match, TRBD1 (6 bases). V shed 0 bases and J shed 2 bases, with 10 bases lying between them. This CDR3 comprises 16 residues. Germline-derived CDR1 and CDR2 are LNHNV and YYDKDF (reference sequence). The CDR3 DNA is TGTGCCACCAGCAGAGATCTGACAGGCAACACCGGGGAGCTGTTTTTT. Its protein product is CATSRDLTGNTGELFF.

J is TRBJ1-1 and V is TRBV20-1; tentatively, D is TRBD1 (5 bases). The germline CDR1 and CDR2 sequences are DFQATT and SNEGSKA (reference sequence). V lost 3 bases and J 3 bases, leaving 14 bases between the germline ends. The CDR3 is 14 amino acids. The CDR3 bases are TGCAGTGCTAGTGGGTTATGGGGGGACACTGAAGCTTTCTTT. It translates to CSASGLWGDTEAFF.

V usage is TRBV9 and J usage is TRBJ2-2, with D possibly being TRBD2 (5 bases). Germline V gives CDR1 SGDLS, CDR2 YYNGEE. V lost 0 bases, J lost 2 bases, and 11 bases lay in between. The CDR3 totals 16 residues. CDR3 sequence: CASSVVSLANTGELFF. For the CDR3, the DNA is TGTGCCAGCAGCGTAGTATCTCTAGCAAACACCGGGGAGCTGTTTTTT.

This chain uses TRBV27 with TRBJ2-1; tentative D call: TRBD2 (6 bases). CDR1 is MNHEY and CDR2 is SMNVEV in the germline V gene (reference sequence). The CDR3 is made up of 14 amino acids. V was cut by 8 bases and J by 9 bases, with 20 bases left in between. CDR3 nucleotide sequence: TGTGCCAGCGGTTCCGGGACTTTTATAGGTGAGCAGTTCTTC. It yields the protein CASGSGTFIGEQFF.

The J gene is TRBJ1-2, the V gene TRBV6-5; 7 nucleotides match TRBD1. This CDR3 is built from 13 residues. Trimming cost V 6 bases and J 4 bases; bases outside gene matches: 5. CDR1 and CDR2 (germline): MNHEY, SVGAGI. The CDR3 sequence is CASSETGTYGYTF. CDR3 sequence (DNA): TGTGCCAGCAGCGAGACAGGGACCTATGGCTACACCTTC.

V and J are TRBV28 and TRBJ2-3; D may be TRBD2 (6 bases). Trimming shortened V by 2 bases and J by 0 bases, and 6 bases separated the two germline ends. Germline CDR1 reads MDHEN; CDR2 reads SYDVKM. The CDR3 has 14 amino acids. This CDR3 is CASSLAGSTDTQYF. In DNA form, the CDR3 reads TGTGCCAGCAGTTTAGCGGGAAGCACAGATACGCAGTATTTT.

V usage is TRBV19 and J usage is TRBJ1-2; 9 bases are a match to TRBD1. After removal of 8 bases from V and 6 bases from J, the junction contained 7 bases not matched to a gene. The germline gives CDR1 LNHDA, CDR2 SQIVND (reference sequence). The CDR3 loop spans 13 amino acids. Here the CDR3 reads CASDPGQGNGYTF. Written as DNA, the CDR3 is TGTGCCAGTGATCCGGGACAGGGAAATGGCTACACCTTC.

This clone came up once. The chain is built from TRBV20-1 and TRBJ2-5; 10 bases agree with TRBD2. Trimming at V came to 3 bases and at J to 2 bases, leaving 6 bases not matched to a gene. The CDR3 contains 15 residues. CDR1 and CDR2 from the germline V gene are DFQATT and SNEGSKA (reference sequence). The CDR3 DNA reads TGCAGTGCTAGTACTAGCGGGGAGTTACAAGAGACCCAGTACTTC. Its protein is CSASTSGELQETQYF.

The chain links TRBV15 to TRBJ2-7; 11 bases fit TRBD2. This CDR3 is built from 16 residues. Germline values: CDR1 LNHNV, CDR2 YYDKDF (reference sequence). The J segment lost 3 bases and the V segment lost 3 bases, leaving 7 bases of the junction unmatched. CDR3 bases: TGTGCCACCAGCAGGTACGGGACTAGCGGAGACTACGAGCAGTACGTC. As protein: CATSRYGTSGDYEQYV.